These T cell receptor beta chains were read from a single sample in a study of neurological immune-mediated disorders. TCRdb recomputed calls from the 5' RACE reads with MiXCR, one row per CDR3 protein. The table shows approximately 86,000 distinct CDR3 sequences, with just over 2.5% occurring only once. Material: PBMCs. The receptors come from a woman aged 25 to 45 with multiple sclerosis. Each CDR3 is given with its conserved first and last residue. D genes are given only for firm matches. Not every row has a clone size; where given, it reads once, few, many or a size class.

cdr3_aa: CASSPLGGYEQYF
cdr3_nt: TGTGCCAGCAGCCCTTTAGGCGGCTACGAGCAGTACTTC
j_call: TRBJ2-7
v_call: TRBV7-9
d_call: -
clone_size: many

cdr3_aa: CASTIRSWTGGVSPLHF
cdr3_nt: TGTGCCAGCACCATAAGGTCATGGACAGGAGGAGTCTCACCCCTCCACTTT
j_call: TRBJ1-6
v_call: TRBV13
d_call: TRBD1
clone_size: many

cdr3_aa: CSARGPGTTLSSYNSPLHF
cdr3_nt: TGCAGTGCTAGGGGACCAGGGACCACCCTTAGCTCCTATAATTCACCCCTCCACTTT
j_call: TRBJ1-6
v_call: TRBV20-1
d_call: -
clone_size: many

cdr3_aa: CAIRDPGATDTQYF
cdr3_nt: TGTGCCATCCGGGATCCGGGGGCGACGGATACGCAGTATTTT
j_call: TRBJ2-3
v_call: TRBV10-3
d_call: -
clone_size: many

cdr3_aa: CASSLLAGDYNEQFF
cdr3_nt: TGTGCCAGCAGCCTTCTAGCGGGAGACTATAATGAGCAGTTCTTC
j_call: TRBJ2-1
v_call: TRBV7-6
d_call: TRBD2
clone_size: many

cdr3_aa: CACPEDGGLGLFF
cdr3_nt: TGTGCCTGTCCCGAAGACGGAGGACTAGGGCTGTTTTTT
j_call: TRBJ1-4
v_call: TRBV12-3/TRBV12-4
d_call: -
clone_size: many

cdr3_aa: CSAKTGVSPYEQYF
cdr3_nt: TGCAGTGCCAAAACGGGGGTATCCCCCTACGAGCAGTACTTC
j_call: TRBJ2-7
v_call: TRBV20-1
d_call: -
clone_size: many

cdr3_aa: CASSFTSRSDTQYF
cdr3_nt: TGCGCCAGCAGCTTTACAAGTAGGTCAGATACGCAGTATTTT
j_call: TRBJ2-3
v_call: TRBV5-1
d_call: -
clone_size: many

cdr3_aa: CASRRLAGHPDQETQYF
cdr3_nt: TGTGCCAGCAGGAGACTAGCGGGCCACCCCGACCAAGAGACCCAGTACTTC
j_call: TRBJ2-5
v_call: TRBV7-9
d_call: TRBD2
clone_size: many

cdr3_aa: CASSQLGAGGKQYF
cdr3_nt: TGTGCCAGCAGTCAACTAGGGGCGGGGGGCAAGCAGTACTTC
j_call: TRBJ2-7
v_call: TRBV12-3/TRBV12-4
d_call: TRBD2
clone_size: many

cdr3_aa: CASSLAKGRTGNTGELFF
cdr3_nt: TGTGCCAGCAGTTTAGCTAAAGGACGGACAGGGAACACCGGGGAGCTGTTTTTT
j_call: TRBJ2-2
v_call: TRBV12-3/TRBV12-4
d_call: TRBD1
clone_size: many

cdr3_aa: CASSLSQDYEQYF
cdr3_nt: TGTGCTAGCAGCTTAAGCCAAGACTACGAGCAGTACTTC
j_call: TRBJ2-7
v_call: TRBV7-7
d_call: -
clone_size: -

cdr3_aa: CSVDRGRGYEQYF
cdr3_nt: TGCAGCGTCGACAGGGGTAGGGGGTACGAGCAGTACTTC
j_call: TRBJ2-7
v_call: TRBV29-1
d_call: TRBD1
clone_size: many

cdr3_aa: CASSGMTGTGWNIQYF
cdr3_nt: TGTGCCAGCAGTGGAATGACCGGGACAGGGTGGAACATTCAGTACTTC
j_call: TRBJ2-4
v_call: TRBV6-1
d_call: TRBD1
clone_size: many

cdr3_aa: CATRSGPRGTYNEQFF
cdr3_nt: TGTGCCACCAGATCCGGGCCCCGGGGGACCTACAATGAGCAGTTCTTC
j_call: TRBJ2-1
v_call: TRBV24-1
d_call: -
clone_size: many

cdr3_aa: CSALSGPNTGELFF
cdr3_nt: TGCAGCGCCCTGAGCGGCCCGAACACCGGGGAGCTGTTTTTT
j_call: TRBJ2-2
v_call: TRBV29-1
d_call: -
clone_size: many

cdr3_aa: CASSLGPGYTF
cdr3_nt: TGTGCCAGCAGCTTAGGACCGGGTTACACCTTC
j_call: TRBJ1-2
v_call: TRBV11-3
d_call: -
clone_size: -

cdr3_aa: CASSSADPGEQYF
cdr3_nt: TGTGCCAGCAGTTCCGCGGACCCCGGCGAGCAGTACTTC
j_call: TRBJ2-7
v_call: TRBV12-3/TRBV12-4
d_call: -
clone_size: many

cdr3_aa: CASRTGYNEQFF
cdr3_nt: TGTGCCAGCAGAACAGGTTACAATGAGCAGTTCTTC
j_call: TRBJ2-1
v_call: TRBV12-3/TRBV12-4
d_call: -
clone_size: many

cdr3_aa: CSARGGQPYEQYF
cdr3_nt: TGCAGTGCTAGGGGGGGCCAGCCCTACGAGCAGTACTTC
j_call: TRBJ2-7
v_call: TRBV20-1
d_call: -
clone_size: many

cdr3_aa: CAWSVFQGRETQYF
cdr3_nt: TGTGCCTGGAGTGTATTCCAGGGTCGGGAGACCCAGTACTTC
j_call: TRBJ2-5
v_call: TRBV30
d_call: -
clone_size: many

cdr3_aa: CASSLILEDSEQYF
cdr3_nt: TGTGCCAGCAGCTTGATACTCGAAGACAGCGAGCAGTACTTC
j_call: TRBJ2-7
v_call: TRBV7-2
d_call: -
clone_size: many